The rows below give T cell receptor beta chains drawn from one sample of a study of shared clonotypes between healthy human individuals. The table came from immunoSEQ multiplex PCR; TCRdb's copy has only in-frame clones and leaves some out. The sample carries over 950,000 clones, approximately 80% recorded once. Material: memory CD4+ T cells from PBMCs. The receptors come from a man between 18 and 35 years old in good health. Some clones in this sample may be carry-over from other donors' samples. CDR3s include the opening cysteine and the closing phenylalanine or tryptophan. Clone sizes are given selectively: once, few, many, or a class where the clone is expanded.

V gene: TRBV7-2; clone size: -; J gene: TRBJ1-5; CDR3 protein: CASSLWGNQPQHF
V gene: TRBV9; clone size: -; J gene: TRBJ2-1; CDR3 protein: CASSVDRDEQFF
V gene: TRBV28; clone size: -; J gene: TRBJ1-2; CDR3 protein: CASSQRWPDFYGYTF
V gene: TRBV7-9; clone size: -; J gene: TRBJ1-1; CDR3 protein: CASAPQVSTEAFF
V gene: TRBV19; clone size: -; J gene: TRBJ2-5; CDR3 protein: CASSIGLAGNQETQYF
V gene: TRBV7-2; clone size: -; J gene: TRBJ2-1; CDR3 protein: CASSSGRRTGNNEQFF
V gene: TRBV5-4; clone size: -; J gene: TRBJ2-2; CDR3 protein: CASRRTQTGELFF
V gene: TRBV5-1; clone size: few; J gene: TRBJ2-1; CDR3 protein: CASSRDFDTEFF
V gene: TRBV6-6; clone size: -; J gene: TRBJ1-2; CDR3 protein: CASSPTDGGPYGYTF
V gene: TRBV18; clone size: -; J gene: TRBJ1-1; CDR3 protein: CASSTDQGASTEAFF
V gene: TRBV30; clone size: few; J gene: TRBJ2-5; CDR3 protein: CAWRLLAGVGQETQYF
V gene: TRBV6-6; clone size: -; J gene: TRBJ2-7; CDR3 protein: CATRGTGRSYEQYF
V gene: TRBV29-1; clone size: -; J gene: TRBJ2-6; CDR3 protein: CSVADTGGTGANVLTF
V gene: TRBV27; clone size: -; J gene: TRBJ2-1; CDR3 protein: CASSRTLTSGGTNEQFF
V gene: TRBV2; clone size: -; J gene: TRBJ1-1; CDR3 protein: CATSVEGTWQTEAFF